This entry lists 21 T cell receptor beta chains sequenced from one sample in a study of regulatory T cells in long-lasting Graves disease. Assembly of TCR beta libraries relied on iRepertoire HTBI primers together with Arm-PCR of CDR3 regions. TCRdb passed the multiplex PCR reads through MiXCR, listing each CDR3 protein once. In the table there are about 560,000 distinct CDR3 sequences, roughly a sixth of which are singletons. This sample's time point: newly diagnosed GD, antithyroid drugs for less than 3 months. After RNA was extracted from PBMCs, the TCR library was made from it. The same sample was also studied in work on T cells in Graves' hyperthyroidism and ophthalmopathy.

This specimen was peripheral blood mononuclear cells (PBMCs), taken at new diagnosis, from a patient treated with antithyroid drugs. These receptors all stem from a man between 18 and 35 years old with Graves disease.

The table lists this clonotype with a few counts. Here the CDR3 DNA reads TGCAGCGCGACTCTGACTAGCGGGAGGGCAGATACGCAGTATTTT. This codes for CSATLTSGRADTQYF. The chain is built from TRBV29-1 and TRBJ2-3; 14 positions match TRBD2. CDR1 is SQVTM, CDR2 ANQGSEA, per germline. Losses at the gene ends were 7 bases for V and 4 bases for J; bases not matched to a gene: 7. The CDR3 loop spans 15 amino acids.

The V gene is TRBV5-1, the J gene TRBJ2-3; 13 nucleotides agree with TRBD2. CDR1 is SGHRS, CDR2 YFSETQ, per germline. The CDR3 contains 16 residues. J lost 5 bases, V lost 0 bases, and 3 bases had no gene match. The CDR3 region is CASSLGRLAGGDTQYF. The CDR3 nucleotides are TGCGCCAGCAGCTTGGGGAGACTAGCGGGAGGAGATACGCAGTATTTT.

The V gene is TRBV6-1, the J gene TRBJ1-6, with 8 bases identical to TRBD1. Unmatched junction bases numbered 7, after V lost 5 bases and J lost 7 bases. The V gene's germline CDR1 is MNHNS and CDR2 SASEGT. This CDR3 region has 15 residues. CDR3 sequence reads: CASSTLQGVNSPLHF. CDR3 bases: TGTGCCAGCAGTACTCTACAGGGGGTAAATTCACCCCTCCACTTT.

The V call is TRBV18, the J call TRBJ2-5; 7 bases are a match to TRBD1. Germline V gene lookup returns CDR1 KGHSH and CDR2 LQKENI. J lost 4 bases, V lost 3 bases, and 8 bases had no gene match. CDR3 length: 15 amino acids. CDR3 sequence: CASSPPGQAGETQYF. For the CDR3, the DNA is TGTGCCAGCTCACCCCCCGGACAGGCAGGAGAGACCCAGTACTTC.

This clonotype was counted between two and nine times. V and J are TRBV27 and TRBJ2-4; D ambiguous. V lost 5 bases and J 3 bases, leaving 8 bases between the germline ends. In germline, CDR1 is MNHEY, CDR2 SMNVEV (reference sequence). The CDR3 runs 13 residues. This chain's CDR3 is CASSTTFKNIQYF. The CDR3 DNA reads TGTGCCAGCAGTACTACTTTCAAAAACATTCAGTACTTC.

The V call is TRBV20-1, the J call TRBJ1-5, with no clear D. V shed 3 bases and J shed 7 bases, with 19 bases lying between them. CDR3 size: 15 residues. Germline V gene sequence: CDR1 DFQATT, CDR2 SNEGSKA (reference sequence). This chain's CDR3 is CSASLTRLLGQPQHF. CDR3 bases: TGCAGTGCTAGCCTCACCCGACTGCTGGGACAGCCCCAGCATTTT.

The table lists this clonotype with a few counts. V usage is TRBV19 and J usage is TRBJ2-1, with 9 nucleotides matching TRBD2. This CDR3 spans 16 amino acids. Unmatched junction bases numbered 6, after V lost 3 bases and J lost 3 bases. Germline V lookup: CDR1 LNHDA, CDR2 SQIVND (reference sequence). The CDR3 sequence: CASSIEAGGFYNEQFF. The CDR3, as DNA: TGTGCCAGTAGTATCGAAGCGGGAGGCTTCTACAATGAGCAGTTCTTC. Full variable domain (outside the CDR3, taken from reference TRBV19 and TRBJ2-1): DGGITQSPKYLFRKEGQNVTLSCEQNLNHDAMYWYRQDPGQGLRLIYYSQIVNDFQKGDIAEGYSVSREKKESFPLTVTSAQKNPTAFYLCASSIEAGGFYNEQFFGPGTRLTVL.

This clonotype was seen a few times. This chain joins TRBV3-1 and TRBJ2-7; 8 nucleotides line up with TRBD1. Trimming at V came to 4 bases and at J to 6 bases, leaving 8 bases not matched to a gene. This CDR3 spans 14 amino acids. Germline V gene lookup returns CDR1 LGHDT and CDR2 YNNKEL (reference sequence). CDR3 DNA: TGTGCCAGCAGCCTGCAGGACAGGGCGGGCGAGCAGTACTTC. Amino acids: CASSLQDRAGEQYF.

This clonotype has only a few counts. The V and J genes are TRBV14 and TRBJ2-1; 7 nucleotides align to TRBD2. CDR3 size: 15 residues. Losses at the gene ends were 4 bases for V and 3 bases for J; bases not matched to a gene: 6. CDR1 is SGHDN, CDR2 FVKESK, per germline. CDR3 sequence: CASSRLTSIYNEQFF. The CDR3, as DNA: TGTGCCAGCAGCCGATTGACTAGCATCTACAATGAGCAGTTCTTC.

This clonotype occurred a few times. The chain carries TRBV5-5 and TRBJ1-6; D may be TRBD1 (6 bases). Germline CDR1 is SGHKS and CDR2 is YYEKEE (reference sequence). Trimming removed 5 bases at V and 0 bases at J, with 15 bases between. The CDR3 is made up of 17 amino acids. CDR3 sequence reads: CASSLEDSRSYNSPLHF. CDR3 DNA sequence: TGTGCCAGCAGTCTCGAGGACAGCCGCTCCTATAATTCACCCCTCCACTTT.

The chain links TRBV5-6 to TRBJ2-3; D gene uncertain. V lost 3 bases and J 2 bases, leaving 13 bases between the germline ends. The CDR3 covers 15 residues. Germline V gives CDR1 SGHDT, CDR2 YYEEEE. The CDR3 loop reads CASSSLGSPTDTQYF. The CDR3 coding sequence is TGTGCCAGCAGCTCTCTGGGTTCGCCCACAGATACGCAGTATTTT.

This clonotype came up many times. The J gene is TRBJ2-7, the V gene TRBV5-1; TRBD2 might be the D (6 bases). Between the trimmed V and J ends, which lost 0 bases and 4 bases, there was a span of 14 bases. This CDR3 contains 15 residues. The germline V gene encodes CDR1 SGHRS and CDR2 YFSETQ. CDR3 sequence: CASSLAPGSSYEQYF. The CDR3 DNA reads as TGCGCCAGCAGCTTGGCACCCGGGAGTTCGTACGAGCAGTACTTC.

This clonotype was detected many times. The J gene is TRBJ1-1, the V gene TRBV6-1, with 8 bases fitting TRBD1. The CDR3 has 15 amino acids. Germline V CDR1 and CDR2: MNHNS, SASEGT. V lost 4 bases, J lost 6 bases, and 10 bases stayed unmatched. Here the CDR3 reads CASSAQGAGLAEAFF. The CDR3 coding sequence is TGTGCCAGCAGTGCCCAGGGGGCGGGGTTGGCTGAAGCTTTCTTT.

In this sample, this clonotype turned up a few times. The gene calls are TRBV4-1 and TRBJ1-1; D gene uncertain. The CDR3 runs 15 residues. Per the germline V gene, CDR1 is MGHRA and CDR2 is YSYEKL. Trimming stripped 0 bases from V and 0 bases from J, with 8 bases between. In DNA form, the CDR3 reads TGCGCCAGCAGCCAAGACGGTCTCATGAACACTGAAGCTTTCTTT. Its translation is CASSQDGLMNTEAFF.

This clonotype occurred a few times. The CDR3 reads CASSSSPGTLEQYF. The CDR3 bases are TGTGCCAGCAGTTCTTCACCCGGGACCCTCGAACAGTACTTC. V usage is TRBV28 and J usage is TRBJ2-4; the D call may be TRBD1 or TRBD2 (5 bases each). Germline V gives CDR1 MDHEN, CDR2 SYDVKM. The CDR3 totals 14 residues. Trimming removed 4 bases from V and 13 bases from J, with 20 bases in between.

Comments on this clonotype: This could be a read error, since a much larger clone is one nucleotide away. This sequence joins TRBV12-3 or TRBV12-4 and TRBJ2-7, with D unclear. The CDR3 spans 13 residues. V lost 4 bases to trimming and J lost 3 bases, with 10 bases between them. The CDR3 reads CASSSAAHYEQYF. CDR3 coding DNA: TGTGCCAGCAGTTCCGCAGCCCACTACGAGCAGTACTTC.

This clonotype was recorded at least ten times. The chain has TRBV27 and TRBJ2-3, with 7 bases lining up with TRBD1. Germline trimming cut 2 bases from V and 8 bases from J; bases unmatched to any gene: 7. The CDR3 is 14 residues long. Per germline, CDR1 MNHEY and CDR2 SMNVEV (reference sequence). CDR3 nucleotide sequence: TGTGCCAGCAGTTTAAAAGGGGGCAAAGGTACGCAGTATTTT. Residues: CASSLKGGKGTQYF.

As for this clonotype: A far larger clone is only one base removed, so a read error is likely. J is TRBJ2-5 and V is TRBV5-8; no definite D call. The assigned J gene may be wrong: the sequence end matches TRBJ2-1 better. The CDR3 contains 12 residues. CDR1 and CDR2 (germline): SGHTS, YDEGEE. Here the CDR3 reads CASSLVTNEQFF. In DNA form, the CDR3 reads TGTGCCAGCAGCTTGGTGACCAATGAGCAGTTCTTC.

This clonotype was found many times. The chain recombines TRBV6-2 or TRBV6-3 with TRBJ2-1; 15 nucleotides match TRBD2. V was pared by 7 bases and J by 4 bases, with 11 bases of the junction left unmatched. The CDR3 contains 18 residues. The germline CDR1 and CDR2 sequences are MNHEY and SVGEGT. The CDR3, as DNA: TGTGCCAGCACCGACGGACTAGCGGGAGGGCCGATATACAATGAGCAGTTCTTC. Amino acids: CASTDGLAGGPIYNEQFF.

The gene calls are TRBV19 and TRBJ1-5; 9 positions agree with TRBD1. Germline trimming cut 6 bases from V and 5 bases from J; bases unmatched to any gene: 11. The CDR3 loop spans 16 amino acids. Per the germline V gene, CDR1 is LNHDA and CDR2 is SQIVND (reference sequence). The CDR3, as DNA: TGTGCCAGTAGACCAACCGGGACAGGGAGGGATCAGCCCCAGCATTTT. Translated: CASRPTGTGRDQPQHF.

This clonotype was detected ten times or more. The chain joins TRBV6-1 to TRBJ2-3; no firm D call. The CDR3 sequence is 11 residues long. Trimming left V 1 base short and J 11 bases short, with 7 bases between. The germline CDR1 and CDR2 sequences are MNHNS and SASEGT. The CDR3 DNA sequence: TGTGCCAGCAGTGAAGTGTCAGAGCAGTATTTT. Its translation: CASSEVSEQYF.